These 31 T cell receptor beta chains were all obtained from the same sample, sequenced in a study of blood T cells in healthy people across ages. With a J-beta primer mix and a sample-barcoded 5' primer, a second PCR ran about 7 to 12 cycles. TCRdb re-called the 5' RACE reads through MiXCR, storing one row per CDR3 protein. This table has 1.4 million or so distinct CDR3 sequences, approximately 39% appearing once. Sequenced material: blood. The source is a woman aged 18-29 years in good health.

V usage is TRBV4-3 and J usage is TRBJ2-2; no reliable D call. Trimming removed 2 bases from V and 5 bases from J, with 12 bases in between. The CDR3 has 15 residues. Germline V CDR1 and CDR2: LGHNA, YSLEER. This CDR3 is CASSQYARWTGELFF. CDR3 sequence (DNA): TGCGCCAGCAGCCAATACGCGAGGTGGACCGGGGAGCTGTTTTTT.

This clonotype came up a few times. J is TRBJ2-7 and V is TRBV6-2 or TRBV6-3, with 7 bases identical to TRBD1. CDR1 and CDR2 from the germline V gene are MNHEY and SVGEGT. With V trimmed by 2 bases and J by 2 bases, 3 bases remained unmatched. The CDR3 totals 14 residues. The CDR3 is CASSYPGQPYEQYF. For the CDR3, the DNA is TGTGCCAGCAGTTACCCGGGACAGCCCTACGAGCAGTACTTC.

This chain joins TRBV29-1 and TRBJ1-1, with D possibly being TRBD1 (6 bases). V was cut by 6 bases and J by 4 bases, with 12 bases left in between. Germline loops: CDR1 SQVTM, CDR2 ANQGSEA. The CDR3 loop spans 12 amino acids. The CDR3 DNA is TGCAGCGTCCAAAGGGGGGGCACTGAAGCTTTCTTT. Translated, it gives CSVQRGGTEAFF.

The chain uses TRBV4-1 and TRBJ2-3, with D unclear. The CDR3 contains 17 residues. V was trimmed by 0 bases and J by 1 base, leaving 14 bases between them. Germline loops: CDR1 MGHRA, CDR2 YSYEKL. The CDR3 loop is CASSQDQWAAGTDTQYF. The CDR3 region has the DNA TGCGCCAGCAGCCAAGATCAGTGGGCGGCGGGCACAGATACGCAGTATTTT.

This rearrangement joins TRBV5-6 to TRBJ2-1, with D uncertain. This CDR3 spans 15 amino acids. V gave up 2 bases and J gave up 6 bases, with 15 bases separating them. Germline CDR1 is SGHDT and CDR2 is YYEEEE. CDR3 sequence: CASSFWVRFSNEQFF. CDR3 DNA sequence: TGTGCCAGCAGCTTCTGGGTTCGGTTCAGCAATGAGCAGTTCTTC.

In nucleotides, the CDR3 is TGTGCCAGCAGTTACTCTGGACTACCCCAGCAGTTCTTC. Its protein product is CASSYSGLPQQFF. The chain carries TRBV6-6 and TRBJ2-1; D is perhaps TRBD2 (6 bases). Germline V gene data show CDR1 as MNHNY and CDR2 as SVGAGI (reference sequence). The V and J ends lost 0 bases and 11 bases respectively, with 11 bases between them. There are 13 residues in the CDR3.

This chain links TRBV20-1 with TRBJ2-3; D is ambiguous. With 0 bases removed from V and 5 bases from J, the gap between germline ends came to 15 bases. There are 15 residues in the CDR3. The germline gives CDR1 DFQATT, CDR2 SNEGSKA (reference sequence). The CDR3 coding sequence is TGCAGTGCTAGAGATCCCAGGATGGAGTTAGATACGCAGTATTTT. Amino acid sequence: CSARDPRMELDTQYF.

The gene calls are TRBV20-1 and TRBJ2-1, with 8 bases that match TRBD2. This CDR3 region has 17 residues. Germline CDR1 reads DFQATT; CDR2 reads SNEGSKA (reference sequence). V lost 2 bases, J lost 8 bases, and 17 bases stayed unmatched. In nucleotides, the CDR3 is TGCAGTGCTAGAACGGGAGGGTGGCGGTTGGGGGGCGATGAGCAGTTCTTC. This gives the protein CSARTGGWRLGGDEQFF.

This clonotype was observed at least ten times. The chain uses TRBV7-2 and TRBJ2-1; D is uncertain. CDR1 is SGHTA and CDR2 is FQGNSA in the germline V gene. The CDR3 length is 12 residues. V lost 5 bases, J lost 9 bases, and 11 bases lay in between. The CDR3 region is CASSLSRVEQFF. In DNA form, the CDR3 reads TGTGCCAGCAGCCTATCTCGTGTTGAGCAGTTCTTC. Based on the CDR3 plus reference TRBV7-2 and TRBJ2-1, the full variable domain is GAGVSQSPSNKVTEKGKDVELRCDPISGHTALYWYRQSLGQGLEFLIYFQGNSAPDKSGLPSDRFSAERTGGSVSTLTIQRTQQEDSAVYLCASSLSRVEQFFGPGTRLTVL.

The gene calls are TRBV15 and TRBJ2-3; a weak D match, TRBD1 (5 bases). Germline loops: CDR1 LNHNV, CDR2 YYDKDF (reference sequence). V lost 5 bases and J 3 bases, leaving 9 bases between the germline ends. This CDR3 spans 13 amino acids. The CDR3 DNA reads as TGTGCCACCAGCGGACGACAGACAGATACGCAGTATTTT. Amino acids: CATSGRQTDTQYF.

The chain combines TRBV9 with TRBJ1-5; D may be TRBD1 (5 bases). V was trimmed by 0 bases and J by 6 bases, leaving 13 bases between them. The CDR3 runs 15 residues. Germline CDR1 is SGDLS and CDR2 is YYNGEE. This CDR3 reads CASSVDAVGVQPQHF. The CDR3 DNA is TGTGCCAGCAGCGTAGATGCGGTAGGGGTTCAGCCCCAGCATTTT.

The chain employs TRBV2 and TRBJ2-7; D gene uncertain. The CDR3 spans 12 residues. Deletions cut 3 bases from V and 7 bases from J, with 10 bases between. The germline V gene encodes CDR1 SNHLY and CDR2 FYNNEI. CDR3 sequence reads: CASSDSGNEQYF. CDR3 coding DNA: TGTGCCAGCAGTGATTCGGGTAATGAGCAGTACTTC.

This clonotype was counted many times. V and J are TRBV27 and TRBJ2-2; the D gene is possibly TRBD2 (5 bases). The germline gives CDR1 MNHEY, CDR2 SMNVEV (reference sequence). Trimming stripped 5 bases from V and 1 base from J, with 5 bases between. CDR3 length: 13 amino acids. The CDR3 here is CASSRGNTGELFF. The CDR3 nucleotides read TGTGCCAGCAGTCGGGGGAACACCGGGGAGCTGTTTTTT.

This clonotype was observed a handful of times. This chain joins TRBV20-1 and TRBJ2-1, with a possible D match to TRBD2 (5 bases). Germline V gene data show CDR1 as DFQATT and CDR2 as SNEGSKA (reference sequence). Trimming shortened V by 6 bases and J by 5 bases, and 17 bases separated the two germline ends. The CDR3 extends over 14 amino acids. DNA of the CDR3: TGCAGTGCCAGCCTTGGGGAGTCACACAATGAGCAGTTCTTC. Translating it yields CSASLGESHNEQFF.

The V and J genes are TRBV11-2 and TRBJ2-1; possibly TRBD2 for D (6 bases). The CDR3 extends over 15 amino acids. V lost 5 bases and J lost 10, with 21 bases in between. Per the germline V gene, CDR1 is SGHAT and CDR2 is FQNNGV. CDR3 sequence reads: CASSRGTPPSKEQFF. The CDR3 DNA follows: TGTGCCAGCAGCCGAGGGACTCCCCCAAGCAAGGAGCAGTTCTTC.

In its sample, this clonotype was seen a few times. The chain has TRBV12-3 or TRBV12-4 and TRBJ2-7; D is possibly TRBD1 (6 bases). The CDR3 has 14 amino acids. V lost 2 bases and J lost 3, with 11 bases in between. For the CDR3, the DNA is TGTGCCAGCAGTTTACTTCAGGGGTTCTACGAGCAGTACTTC. It is translated as CASSLLQGFYEQYF.

J is TRBJ2-4 and V is TRBV7-8; D might be TRBD1 or TRBD2, each matching 6 bases. The DNA end lines up better with TRBJ2-7; the J call may be wrong. CDR3 length: 16 residues. CDR1 and CDR2 (germline): SGHVS, FQNEAQ. The CDR3 spells CASSSRWGAQRIEQYF. The CDR3 DNA reads as TGTGCCAGCAGCTCCAGGTGGGGGGCGCAGAGAATCGAGCAGTACTTC.

The chain links TRBV2 to TRBJ2-5, with D perhaps TRBD1 or TRBD2 (5 bases each). Germline V gene data show CDR1 as SNHLY and CDR2 as FYNNEI. V lost 7 bases and J lost 4, with 22 bases in between. The CDR3 sequence is 16 residues long. The CDR3 is CASTVASQGVGETQYF. CDR3 coding DNA: TGTGCCAGCACTGTGGCTAGCCAAGGGGTTGGAGAGACCCAGTACTTC.

This clonotype appeared a single time. The rearrangement joins TRBV9 to TRBJ2-1, with D hard to call. The CDR3 is made up of 15 amino acids. Germline CDR1 and CDR2: SGDLS and YYNGEE. Trimming took 2 bases from V and 4 from J, leaving 13 bases between them. CDR3 DNA: TGTGCCAGCAGCGTCGACGCGGTCCCTTACAATGAGCAGTTCTTC. This gives the protein CASSVDAVPYNEQFF.

The chain's CDR3 is CSARDVGLAGVNEQYF. CDR3 in DNA: TGCAGTGCTAGAGACGTGGGACTAGCGGGAGTTAATGAGCAGTACTTC. The rearrangement links TRBV20-1 to TRBJ2-7, with TRBD2 matching over 14 bases. The germline gives CDR1 DFQATT, CDR2 SNEGSKA (reference sequence). The CDR3 length is 16 residues. Trimming took 0 bases from V and 7 from J; bases not matched to a gene: 8.

There are a few counts of this clonotype. J is TRBJ2-4 and V is TRBV6-1, with 7 bases identical to TRBD1. The DNA end favors TRBJ2-7, so the J call may be wrong. The length of the CDR3 is 17 residues. The germline V gene has CDR1 MNHNS and CDR2 SASEGT. CDR3 in amino acids: CASSPSTGPRPGYEQYF. Written as DNA, the CDR3 is TGTGCCAGCAGTCCATCGACAGGGCCCCGACCGGGCTACGAGCAGTACTTC.

The gene calls are TRBV6-2 or TRBV6-3 and TRBJ2-7; D call uncertain. Germline V gene data show CDR1 as MNHEY and CDR2 as SVGEGT. The CDR3 length is 14 residues. V lost 4 bases and J lost 7, with 17 bases in between. The CDR3 sequence: CASSSRFPYNEQYF. CDR3 in DNA: TGTGCCAGCAGTTCCCGGTTTCCTTACAATGAGCAGTACTTC.

This chain uses TRBV7-9 with TRBJ2-5, with D unclear. Germline V lookup: CDR1 SEHNR, CDR2 FQNEAQ (reference sequence). Trimming cost V 1 base and J 4 bases, with 10 bases left between them. This CDR3 has 14 amino acids. In DNA form, the CDR3 reads TGTGCCAGCAGCTTAGTAGTGGGTCCAGAGACCCAGTACTTC. Protein: CASSLVVGPETQYF.

This chain uses TRBV6-5 with TRBJ2-5, with TRBD2 matching 11 bases. V trimming: 2 bases; J trimming: 5 bases; junction bases outside the gene matches: 7. The CDR3 consists of 16 residues. Germline V lookup: CDR1 MNHEY, CDR2 SVGAGI. CDR3 sequence: CASSYHTSGRVETQYF. The CDR3 region has the DNA TGTGCCAGCAGTTACCATACTAGCGGGAGAGTGGAGACCCAGTACTTC.

The chain links TRBV6-6 to TRBJ2-7, with 8 bases aligning to TRBD1. This CDR3 comprises 14 residues. Germline V gene lookup returns CDR1 MNHNY and CDR2 SVGAGI (reference sequence). V was pared by 10 bases and J by 2 bases, with 10 bases of the junction left unmatched. The CDR3 reads CATYDRGDTYEQYF. The CDR3 DNA follows: TGTGCCACCTACGACAGGGGAGACACCTACGAGCAGTACTTC.

In regard to this clonotype: The junction and the germline gene differ at one end; a read error may be behind it. The V gene is TRBV11-1, the J gene TRBJ2-7; the D is unclear. Germline lookup yields CDR1 SGHAT and CDR2 FQDESV (reference sequence). The CDR3 runs 13 residues. The CDR3 here is CAISWTFDYEQYF. In DNA, the CDR3 is TGTGCCATCAGCTGGACGTTTGACTACGAGCAGTACTTC.

The chain recombines TRBV7-2 with TRBJ2-3; D is unresolved. Germline V gene lookup returns CDR1 SGHTA and CDR2 FQGNSA. V was trimmed by 3 bases and J by 2 bases, leaving 9 bases between them. CDR3 size: 14 residues. CDR3 loop: CASSLRYNTDTQYF. In DNA, the CDR3 is TGTGCCAGCAGCTTGCGGTACAACACAGATACGCAGTATTTT. The full variable domain, rest sourced from reference TRBV7-2 and TRBJ2-3, is GAGVSQSPSNKVTEKGKDVELRCDPISGHTALYWYRQSLGQGLEFLIYFQGNSAPDKSGLPSDRFSAERTGGSVSTLTIQRTQQEDSAVYLCASSLRYNTDTQYFGPGTRLTVL.

The CDR3 protein is CATTTGLDGYTF. CDR3 coding DNA: TGTGCCACCACGACAGGGTTGGATGGCTACACCTTC. The chain recombines TRBV7-2 with TRBJ1-2; 7 nucleotides match TRBD1. The CDR3 has 12 amino acids. V was pared by 10 bases and J by 6 bases, with 8 bases of the junction left unmatched. From germline, CDR1 is SGHTA and CDR2 FQGNSA.

In DNA, the CDR3 is TGTGCCAGCAGTTTAGACAGGGAGCAGCCCCAGCATTTT. This translates into CASSLDREQPQHF. V gene TRBV12-3 or TRBV12-4 combines with J gene TRBJ1-5, with D possibly being TRBD1 (6 bases). This CDR3 contains 13 residues. The ends were cut back, 1 base at V and 7 bases at J, with 8 bases in the middle.

Only a few counts were recorded for this clonotype. This chain joins TRBV9 and TRBJ2-5, with 14 positions matching TRBD2. Germline loops: CDR1 SGDLS, CDR2 YYNGEE. The junction had 7 bases not matched to a gene; V was cut back by 7 bases and J by 11 bases. CDR3 length: 13 amino acids. CDR3 in DNA: TGTGCCAGCGGACTGGGACTAGCGGGAGAACAGTACTTC. It yields the protein CASGLGLAGEQYF.

This chain uses TRBV29-1 with TRBJ2-3; possibly TRBD1 for D (6 bases). V was clipped by 7 bases and J by 4 bases, with 18 bases between them. The CDR3 covers 14 residues. Looked up from germline, CDR1 is SQVTM and CDR2 is ANQGSEA. CDR3 amino acids: CSARTGHRADTQYF. The CDR3 nucleotides are TGCAGCGCCCGAACAGGGCACCGGGCAGATACGCAGTATTTT.